This T cell receptor (beta chain) was recovered during a study of T cell repertoires in cytomegalovirus infection. Study overall: Recently described HLA-C-restricted plus well-studied HLA-B-restricted CMV epitopes were used. Indications of both CMV infection and matching HLA type were provided by public TCR beta signatures. Study-wide points: Cumulative public TCR beta family frequency identified CMV carriers with the relevant HLA.

TCRdb re-derived calls from the reads in MiXCR, one entry per CDR3 protein. The sample shows 800,000 to 950,000 distinct CDR3 sequences, 30% to 35% of them seen only once. With regard to this clonotype: The antigen remains undetermined.

The sample in question was cultured CD8+ T cells from PBMCs, obtained from culture after CMV antigen stimulation. This TCR was sampled from a human donor in good health (CMV status not recorded). Some clones in this sample may be carry-over from other donors' samples.

CDR3 DNA sequence: TGTGCCAGCAGCCCCGGTCCCGGATATGGCTACACCTTC. Translating gives CASSPGPGYGYTF. V and J are TRBV7-9 and TRBJ1-2; no definite D call. Germline CDR1 is SEHNR and CDR2 is FQNEAQ (reference sequence). The CDR3 has 13 residues. V lost 5 bases and J 5 bases, leaving 12 bases between the germline ends.